This TCR beta chain was sequenced for a study of cytomegalovirus exposure and HLA in healthy donors. This clone was seen a few times. This cohort consisted of healthy bone marrow donors. 60 Vbeta and 13 Jbeta primers were used in PCR. Assay used: immunoSEQ multiplex PCR; TCRdb lists only in-frame clones, some missing. This sample has about 180,000 clones, with around 80% found just once. CDR1 and CDR2 from the germline V gene are MDHEN and SYDVKM. The CDR3 sequence is 18 residues long. V shed 2 bases and J 0 bases; nucleotides not matched to a gene: 8. The source material was PBMCs. The sequence came from a man between 18 and 35 years old in good health and CMV-seronegative. The gene calls are TRBV28 and TRBJ2-7, with TRBD2 matching 12 bases. The CDR3 DNA follows: TGTGCCAGCAGTTTAGGGGGTCAACTAGCGGGGGGCTCCTACGAGCAGTACTTC. Protein: CASSLGGQLAGGSYEQYF.